The rows below give T cell receptor beta chains drawn from one sample of a study of OX40 agonist ivuxolimab in advanced cancers. The data were produced by immunoSEQ multiplex PCR, yet TCRdb's version contains in-frame clones alone and is incomplete. The sample yields 25,000 to 35,000 clones, 88% seen once. Sequenced here: CD4+ or CD8+ T cells sorted from blood, sampled in a trial of the OX40 agonist ivuxolimab. The receptors stem from an adult with an advanced solid tumor such as melanoma, head and neck, liver or kidney cancer. Each CDR3 is given with its conserved first and last residue. The D gene is left open where the match is weak. A row's size may be missing; if present it is once, few, many or a size class.

abundance	d_gene	v_gene	j_gene	CDR3nt	CDR3aa
.	.	TRBV28	TRBJ2-7	TGTGCCAGCAGTTTTGGGTCCTACGAGCAGTACTTC	CASSFGSYEQYF
.	TRBD2	TRBV5-1	TRBJ2-3	TGCGCCAGCAGCTTATCGGGAGGGCCGCCCAACACAGATACGCAGTATTTT	CASSLSGGPPNTDTQYF
once	.	TRBV7-3	TRBJ2-7	TGTGCCAGCAGCGGACACTCGGGGATCTACGAGCAGTACTTC	CASSGHSGIYEQYF
.	TRBD1	TRBV30	TRBJ1-6	TGTGCCTGGGGTCCCGGGACAGGGGCTTCACCCCTCCACTTT	CAWGPGTGASPLHF
.	.	TRBV7-9	TRBJ2-6	TGTGCCAGCAGCTTCCCTGGGGCCAACGTCCTGACTTTC	CASSFPGANVLTF
.	.	TRBV9	TRBJ2-1	TGTGCCAGCAGCGTAGCCGGGAGCACGTACAATGAGCAGTTCTTC	CASSVAGSTYNEQFF
many	.	TRBV5-6	TRBJ1-1	TGTGCCAGCAGCTTGGCGGGGGGCGCGACTGAAGCTTTCTTT	CASSLAGGATEAFF
.	TRBD2	TRBV10-3	TRBJ2-7	TGTGCCATCAGGGGTAGCGGGAGCTCCTACGAGCAGTACTTC	CAIRGSGSSYEQYF
.	.	TRBV27	TRBJ2-1	TGTGCCAGCAGCCCGAACCGGGTTGAGCAGTTCTTC	CASSPNRVEQFF
.	.	TRBV7-3	TRBJ2-1	TGTGCCAGCAGCTTAATCGCTAGTGGTATATACAATGAGCAGTTCTTC	CASSLIASGIYNEQFF
once	TRBD2	TRBV15	TRBJ2-3	TGTGCCACCAGCAAAGGAGAACTAGCGGGAGTGATTGGGACAGATACGCAGTATTTT	CATSKGELAGVIGTDTQYF
.	TRBD2	TRBV4-3	TRBJ2-1	TGCGCCAGCAGCCAAGAGCTAGCGGGAGGTATCGATGAGCAGTTCTTC	CASSQELAGGIDEQFF
.	.	TRBV11-2	TRBJ1-5	TGTGCCAGCAGCGCCAATAGCAATCAGCCCCAGCATTTT	CASSANSNQPQHF
.	TRBD2	TRBV4-1	TRBJ2-7	TGCGCCAGCAGCCAAGGTCGACTAGCGGGAAACTACGAGCAGTACTTC	CASSQGRLAGNYEQYF